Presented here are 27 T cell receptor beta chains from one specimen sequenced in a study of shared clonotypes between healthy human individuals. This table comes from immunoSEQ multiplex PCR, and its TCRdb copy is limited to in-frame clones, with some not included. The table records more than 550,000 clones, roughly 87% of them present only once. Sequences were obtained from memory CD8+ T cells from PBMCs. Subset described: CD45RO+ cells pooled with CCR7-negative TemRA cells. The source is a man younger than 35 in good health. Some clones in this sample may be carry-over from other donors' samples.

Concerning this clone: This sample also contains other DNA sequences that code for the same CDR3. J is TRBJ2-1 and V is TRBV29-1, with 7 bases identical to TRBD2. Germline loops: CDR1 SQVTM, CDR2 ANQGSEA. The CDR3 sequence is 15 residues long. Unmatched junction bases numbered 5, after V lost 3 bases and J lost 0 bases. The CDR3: CSVEGGQGSYNEQFF. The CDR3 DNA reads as TGCAGCGTTGAGGGAGGGCAGGGCTCCTACAATGAGCAGTTCTTC.

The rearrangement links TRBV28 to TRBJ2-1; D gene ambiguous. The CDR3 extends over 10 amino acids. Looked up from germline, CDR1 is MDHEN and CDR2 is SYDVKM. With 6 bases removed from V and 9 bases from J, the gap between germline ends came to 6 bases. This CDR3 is CASSSGEQFF. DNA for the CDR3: TGTGCCAGCAGCTCGGGTGAGCAGTTCTTC.

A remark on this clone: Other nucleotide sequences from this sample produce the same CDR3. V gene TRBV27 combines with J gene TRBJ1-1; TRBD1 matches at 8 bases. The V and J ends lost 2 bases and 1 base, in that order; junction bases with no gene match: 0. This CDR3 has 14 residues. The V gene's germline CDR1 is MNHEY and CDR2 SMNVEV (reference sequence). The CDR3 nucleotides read TGTGCCAGCAGTTTAGGGACAGGGAACACTGAAGCTTTCTTT. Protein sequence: CASSLGTGNTEAFF.

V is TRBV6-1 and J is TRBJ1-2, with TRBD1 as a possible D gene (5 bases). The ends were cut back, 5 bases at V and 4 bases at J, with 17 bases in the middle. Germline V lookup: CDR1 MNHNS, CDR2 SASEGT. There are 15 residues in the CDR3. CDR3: CASSPITGTVYGYTF. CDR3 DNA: TGTGCCAGCAGTCCTATTACCGGGACGGTCTATGGCTACACCTTC.

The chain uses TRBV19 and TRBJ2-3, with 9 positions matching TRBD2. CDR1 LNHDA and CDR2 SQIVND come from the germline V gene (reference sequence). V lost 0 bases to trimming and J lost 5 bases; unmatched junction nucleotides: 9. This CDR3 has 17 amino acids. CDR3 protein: CASSIESAGGPGDTQYF. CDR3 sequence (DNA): TGTGCCAGTAGTATAGAGTCGGCGGGAGGGCCAGGAGATACGCAGTATTTT.

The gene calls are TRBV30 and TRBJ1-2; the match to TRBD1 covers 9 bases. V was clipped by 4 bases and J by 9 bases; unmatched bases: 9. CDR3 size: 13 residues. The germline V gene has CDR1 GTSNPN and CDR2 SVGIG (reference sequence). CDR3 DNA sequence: TGTGCCTGGACTACAGGGGGCCTCGAGAGCTACACCTTC. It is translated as CAWTTGGLESYTF.

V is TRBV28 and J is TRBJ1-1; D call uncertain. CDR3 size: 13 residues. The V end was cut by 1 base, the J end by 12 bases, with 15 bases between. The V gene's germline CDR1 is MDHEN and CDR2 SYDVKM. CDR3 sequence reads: CASSLSPTLGPFF. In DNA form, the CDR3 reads TGTGCCAGCAGTTTATCTCCCACTTTAGGTCCTTTCTTT. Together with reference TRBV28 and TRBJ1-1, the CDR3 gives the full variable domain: DVKVTQSSRYLVKRTGEKVFLECVQDMDHENMFWYRQDPGLGLRLIYFSYDVKMKEKGDIPEGYSVSREKKERFSLILESASTNQTSMYLCASSLSPTLGPFFGQGTRLTVV.

The CDR3 sequence: CASSQAIGGLISYEQYF. CDR3 nucleotide sequence: TGCGCCAGCAGCCAAGCGATCGGGGGATTGATTTCCTACGAGCAGTACTTC. The chain is built from TRBV4-1 and TRBJ2-7; a weak D match, TRBD2 (6 bases). CDR3 length: 17 amino acids. V was pared by 1 base and J by 1 base, with 17 bases between. Germline CDR1 MGHRA, CDR2 YSYEKL.

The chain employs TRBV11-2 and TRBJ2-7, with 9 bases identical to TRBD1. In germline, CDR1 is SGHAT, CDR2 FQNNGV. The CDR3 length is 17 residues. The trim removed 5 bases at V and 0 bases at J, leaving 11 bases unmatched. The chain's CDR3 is CASSHPNRGPVSYEQYF. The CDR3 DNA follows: TGTGCCAGCAGCCACCCAAACAGGGGGCCCGTCTCCTACGAGCAGTACTTC.

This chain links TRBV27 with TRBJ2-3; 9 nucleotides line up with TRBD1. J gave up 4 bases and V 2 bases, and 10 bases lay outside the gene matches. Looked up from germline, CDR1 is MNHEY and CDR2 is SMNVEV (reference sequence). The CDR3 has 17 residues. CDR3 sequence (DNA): TGTGCCAGCAGTTTACTCTTCCCGGGACAGGGTCCAGATACGCAGTATTTT. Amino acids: CASSLLFPGQGPDTQYF.

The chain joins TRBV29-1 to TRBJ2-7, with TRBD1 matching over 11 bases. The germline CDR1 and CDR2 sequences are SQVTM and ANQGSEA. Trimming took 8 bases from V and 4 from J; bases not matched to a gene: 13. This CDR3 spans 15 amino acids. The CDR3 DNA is TGCAGCATCACGGGGGGACAGGGGGAGTGGTACGAGCAGTACTTC. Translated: CSITGGQGEWYEQYF.

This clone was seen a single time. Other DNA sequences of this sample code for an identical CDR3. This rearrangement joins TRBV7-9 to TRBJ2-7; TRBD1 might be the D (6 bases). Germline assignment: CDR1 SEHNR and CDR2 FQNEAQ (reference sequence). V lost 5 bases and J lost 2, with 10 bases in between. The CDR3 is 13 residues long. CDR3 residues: CASSPRTAYEQYF. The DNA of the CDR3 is TGTGCCAGCAGCCCGCGGACAGCCTACGAGCAGTACTTC.

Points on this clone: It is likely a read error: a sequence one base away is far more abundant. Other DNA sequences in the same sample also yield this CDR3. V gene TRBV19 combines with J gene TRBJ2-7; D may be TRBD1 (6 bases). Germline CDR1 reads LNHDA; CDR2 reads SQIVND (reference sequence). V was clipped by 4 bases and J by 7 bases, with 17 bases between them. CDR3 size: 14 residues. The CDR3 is CASSTKTGTPEQYF. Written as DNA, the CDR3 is TGTGCCAGTAGTACTAAAACCGGGACACCTGAGCAGTACTTC.

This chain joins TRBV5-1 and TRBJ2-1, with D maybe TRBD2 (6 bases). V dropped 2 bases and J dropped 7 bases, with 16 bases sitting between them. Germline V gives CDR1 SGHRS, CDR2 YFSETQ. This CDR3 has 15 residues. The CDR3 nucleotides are TGCGCCAGCAGCTTCCGGGAGCCCTTAGGGAATGAGCAGTTCTTC. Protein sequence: CASSFREPLGNEQFF.

The DNA of the CDR3 is TGTGCCAGCAGCGTAGGGGGCGGAACTGAAGCTTTCTTT. It yields the protein CASSVGGGTEAFF. The rearrangement links TRBV27 to TRBJ1-1, with TRBD1 identical over 7 bases. J lost 5 bases, V lost 6 bases, and 6 bases had no gene match. Germline CDR1 MNHEY, CDR2 SMNVEV (reference sequence). The CDR3 consists of 13 residues.

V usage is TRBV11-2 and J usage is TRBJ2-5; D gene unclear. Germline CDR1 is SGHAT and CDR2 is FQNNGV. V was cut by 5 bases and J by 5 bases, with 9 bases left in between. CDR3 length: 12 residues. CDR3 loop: CASSLETETQYF. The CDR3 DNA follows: TGTGCCAGCAGCCTGGAGACCGAGACCCAGTACTTC.

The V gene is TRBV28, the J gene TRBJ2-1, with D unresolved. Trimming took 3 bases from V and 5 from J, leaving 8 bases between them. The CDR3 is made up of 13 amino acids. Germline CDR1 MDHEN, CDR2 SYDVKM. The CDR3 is CASSFGGDNEQFF. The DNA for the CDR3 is TGTGCCAGCAGTTTCGGCGGTGACAATGAGCAGTTCTTC.

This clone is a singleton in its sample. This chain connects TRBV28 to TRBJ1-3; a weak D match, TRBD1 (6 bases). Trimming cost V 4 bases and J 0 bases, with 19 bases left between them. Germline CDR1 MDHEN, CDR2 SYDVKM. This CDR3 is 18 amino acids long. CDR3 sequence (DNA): TGTGCCAGCAGTTCTCGACGGGCAGGGACAAGCTCTGGAAACACCATATATTTT. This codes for CASSSRRAGTSSGNTIYF.

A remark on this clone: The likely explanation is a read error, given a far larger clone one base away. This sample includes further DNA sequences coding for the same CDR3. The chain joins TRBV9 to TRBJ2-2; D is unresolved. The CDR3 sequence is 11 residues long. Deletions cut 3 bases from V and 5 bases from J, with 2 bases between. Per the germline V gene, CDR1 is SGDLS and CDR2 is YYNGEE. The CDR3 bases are TGTGCCAGCAGCGGGACCGGGGAGCTGTTTTTT. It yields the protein CASSGTGELFF. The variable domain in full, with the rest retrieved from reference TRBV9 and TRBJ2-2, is DSGVTQTPKHLITATGQRVTLRCSPRSGDLSVYWYQQSLDQGLQFLIQYYNGEERAKGNILERFSAQQFPDLHSELNLSSLELGDSALYFCASSGTGELFFGEGSRLTVL.

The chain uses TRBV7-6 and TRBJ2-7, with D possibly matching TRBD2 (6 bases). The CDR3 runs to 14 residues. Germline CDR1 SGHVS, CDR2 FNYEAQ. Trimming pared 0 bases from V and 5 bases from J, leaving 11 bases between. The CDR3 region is CASSLAWGRHEQYF. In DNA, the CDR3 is TGTGCCAGCAGCTTAGCCTGGGGGAGGCACGAGCAGTACTTC.

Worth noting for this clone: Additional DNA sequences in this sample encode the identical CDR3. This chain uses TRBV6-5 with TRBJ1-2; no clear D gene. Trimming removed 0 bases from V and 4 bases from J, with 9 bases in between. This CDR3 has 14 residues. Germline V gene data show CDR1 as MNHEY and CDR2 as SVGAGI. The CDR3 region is CASSYSEGFYGYTF. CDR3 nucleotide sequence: TGTGCCAGCAGTTACTCGGAGGGATTCTATGGCTACACCTTC.

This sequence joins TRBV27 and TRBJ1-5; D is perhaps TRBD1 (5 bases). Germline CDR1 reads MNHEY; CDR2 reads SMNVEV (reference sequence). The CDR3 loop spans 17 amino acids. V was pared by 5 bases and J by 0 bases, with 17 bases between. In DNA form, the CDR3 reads TGTGCCAGCAGTCCGGATGGGGCCCCTTATAGCAATCAGCCCCAGCATTTT. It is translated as CASSPDGAPYSNQPQHF.

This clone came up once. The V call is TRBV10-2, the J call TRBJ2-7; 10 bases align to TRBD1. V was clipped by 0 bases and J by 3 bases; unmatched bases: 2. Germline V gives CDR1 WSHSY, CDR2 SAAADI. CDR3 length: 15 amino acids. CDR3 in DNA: TGCGCCAGCAGTGAGTCCGGGACAGGGGTCTACGAGCAGTACTTC. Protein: CASSESGTGVYEQYF.

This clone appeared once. The CDR3, as DNA: TGCGCCAGCAGCCAAGGGCCTATCCAAGAGACCCAGTACTTC. It is translated as CASSQGPIQETQYF. V is TRBV4-1 and J is TRBJ2-5; D gene uncertain. This CDR3 is built from 14 residues. Trimming took 1 base from V and 1 from J, leaving 7 bases between them. Germline loops: CDR1 MGHRA, CDR2 YSYEKL.

The CDR3 bases are TGTGCCAGCAGCCAAGCCCCCCGGCACCTAAACAATGAGCAGTTCTTC. Protein sequence: CASSQAPRHLNNEQFF. The rearrangement joins TRBV4-2 to TRBJ2-1; D is unclear. Trimming shortened V by 1 base and J by 5 bases, and 15 bases separated the two germline ends. The CDR3 has 16 amino acids. CDR1 and CDR2 (germline): LGHNA, YNFKEQ.

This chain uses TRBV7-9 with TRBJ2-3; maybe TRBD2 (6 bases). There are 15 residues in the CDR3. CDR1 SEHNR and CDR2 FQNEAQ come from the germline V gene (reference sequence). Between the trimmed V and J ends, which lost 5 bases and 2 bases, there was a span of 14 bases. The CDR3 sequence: CASSDPGLYTDTQYF. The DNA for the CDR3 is TGTGCCAGCAGCGATCCGGGACTGTACACAGATACGCAGTATTTT.

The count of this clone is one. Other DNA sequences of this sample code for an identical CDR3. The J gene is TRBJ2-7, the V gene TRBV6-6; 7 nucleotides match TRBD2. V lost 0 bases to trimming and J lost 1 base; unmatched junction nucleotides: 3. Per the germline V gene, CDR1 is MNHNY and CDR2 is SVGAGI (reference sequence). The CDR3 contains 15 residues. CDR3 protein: CASSYSPSGSYEQYF. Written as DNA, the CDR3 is TGTGCCAGCAGTTACTCGCCTAGCGGATCCTACGAGCAGTACTTC.